The clone carrying this TCR beta chain was seen more than once but under ten times. Its antigen remains unknown. The protocol was immunoSEQ multiplex PCR, while the TCRdb copy is restricted to in-frame clones and leaves out a portion. The sample records roughly 68,000 clones, about four fifths being singletons. The time point is: baseline, week 1 (first vaccination visit). This sample's treatment: pre-vaccination baseline after standard-of-care therapy. Germline trimming cut 0 bases from V and 5 bases from J; bases unmatched to any gene: 15. The CDR3 spans 18 residues. CDR1 and CDR2 (germline): SGDLS, YYNGEE. These data come from a study of a mutant IDH1 vaccine in newly diagnosed glioma. General study results and limits: Alterations occurring in top peripheral T cell clonotypes seemed unrelated to pseudoprogression.

The J gene is TRBJ1-1, the V gene TRBV9; TRBD1 matches at 8 bases. This TCR came from a man aged 45 to 65 with glioma. Sequences were derived from PBMCs, sampled from a glioma patient treated with radiotherapy, temozolomide or both. CDR3: CASSVGWGAGQGGTEAFF. The CDR3 DNA sequence: TGTGCCAGCAGCGTAGGTTGGGGGGCCGGACAGGGCGGGACTGAAGCTTTCTTT.